Each of the 16 T cell receptor beta chains below was sequenced from the same sample in a study of blood T cells in healthy people across ages. The second PCR ran about 6 to 11 cycles with a sample-barcoded 5' primer and J-beta primers. One entry per CDR3 protein, called by TCRdb with MiXCR from the 5' RACE reads. This table has 1.5 million to 1.8 million distinct CDR3 sequences, less than 45% appearing once. Sequenced sample: blood. The source is a young woman in good health.

The chain links TRBV27 to TRBJ2-3; a possible D gene is TRBD2 (6 bases). Looked up from germline, CDR1 is MNHEY and CDR2 is SMNVEV (reference sequence). The CDR3 totals 15 residues. Trimming took 8 bases from V and 5 from J, leaving 20 bases between them. CDR3 residues: CASGSTGTQKDTQYF. The CDR3 bases are TGTGCCAGCGGATCCACCGGGACTCAAAAAGATACGCAGTATTTT.

This clonotype showed up just a few times. This sequence joins TRBV7-2 and TRBJ2-7; 10 bases align to TRBD1. Trimming cost V 6 bases and J 2 bases; bases outside gene matches: 7. This CDR3 is built from 15 residues. Germline CDR1 SGHTA, CDR2 FQGNSA. In nucleotides, the CDR3 is TGTGCCAGCAGTTCGGACAGGGGGTCTACCTACGAGCAGTACTTC. Translating it yields CASSSDRGSTYEQYF. The full variable domain, completed using reference TRBV7-2 and TRBJ2-7, is GAGVSQSPSNKVTEKGKDVELRCDPISGHTALYWYRQSLGQGLEFLIYFQGNSAPDKSGLPSDRFSAERTGGSVSTLTIQRTQQEDSAVYLCASSSDRGSTYEQYFGPGTRLTVT.

This clonotype came up a few times. This chain joins TRBV6-1 and TRBJ2-1; a possible D gene is TRBD2 (6 bases). The CDR3 consists of 18 residues. Trimming took off 6 bases at V and 6 bases at J, with 27 bases between the two ends. The germline V gene has CDR1 MNHNS and CDR2 SASEGT. The CDR3 DNA reads TGTGCCAGCAGGGCCGGGACTGCAGACCTATCACACTTCAATGAGCAGTTCTTC. It is translated as CASRAGTADLSHFNEQFF.

The CDR3 reads CSAGTAKGYTF. In DNA form, the CDR3 reads TGCAGCGCCGGGACAGCCAAAGGCTACACCTTC. This rearrangement joins TRBV29-1 to TRBJ1-2; 7 nucleotides agree with TRBD1. V shed 7 bases, J shed 8 bases, and the junction held 7 bases outside the gene matches. The CDR3 is made up of 11 amino acids. Germline loops: CDR1 SQVTM, CDR2 ANQGSEA.

The V and J genes are TRBV20-1 and TRBJ1-4, with D perhaps TRBD1 (6 bases). Per the germline V gene, CDR1 is DFQATT and CDR2 is SNEGSKA (reference sequence). Between the trimmed V and J ends, which lost 0 bases and 5 bases, there was a span of 13 bases. This CDR3 contains 15 residues. CDR3 sequence: CSAREAGGLNEKLFF. CDR3 DNA: TGCAGTGCTAGAGAGGCGGGGGGCCTGAATGAAAAACTGTTTTTT.

The gene calls are TRBV27 and TRBJ2-7; 8 positions agree with TRBD1. The V gene's germline CDR1 is MNHEY and CDR2 SMNVEV (reference sequence). J lost 4 bases, V lost 3 bases, and 11 bases had no gene match. This CDR3 contains 16 residues. In DNA form, the CDR3 reads TGTGCCAGCAGTTTGTCAGGGGGCGCCCCAATGTACGAGCAGTACTTC. The encoded protein is CASSLSGGAPMYEQYF.

The sample holds a few counts of this clonotype. The J gene is TRBJ2-7, the V gene TRBV2; D may be TRBD1 (6 bases). Trimming removed 6 bases from V and 0 bases from J, with 12 bases in between. The length of the CDR3 is 14 residues. The germline CDR1 and CDR2 sequences are SNHLY and FYNNEI. The CDR3 DNA follows: TGTGCCAGCAGACCTGGACAGAACTCCTACGAGCAGTACTTC. This encodes CASRPGQNSYEQYF. Together with reference TRBV2 and TRBJ2-7, the CDR3 gives the full variable domain: EPEVTQTPSHQVTQMGQEVILRCVPISNHLYFYWYRQILGQKVEFLVSFYNNEISEKSEIFDDQFSVERPDGSNFTLKIRSTKLEDSAMYFCASRPGQNSYEQYFGPGTRLTVT.

This clonotype was observed a few times. The rearrangement joins TRBV4-3 to TRBJ2-5; 13 positions agree with TRBD2. The J call is doubtful: the DNA matches TRBJ2-7 better. Per germline, CDR1 LGHNA and CDR2 YSLEER. The CDR3 totals 16 residues. The CDR3 spells CASSQKGLAGNYEQYF. As DNA, the CDR3 is TGCGCCAGCAGCCAAAAGGGACTAGCGGGGAACTACGAGCAGTACTTC.

The rearrangement joins TRBV4-1 to TRBJ1-4; D gene ambiguous. The CDR3 sequence is 16 residues long. Germline V gene data show CDR1 as MGHRA and CDR2 as YSYEKL. Trimming took off 4 bases at V and 0 bases at J, with 12 bases between the two ends. The CDR3 DNA reads as TGCGCCAGCAGCCGCCTGACGGTCCCAACTAATGAAAAACTGTTTTTT. This sequence encodes CASSRLTVPTNEKLFF.

The V gene is TRBV20-1, the J gene TRBJ1-2; 11 bases are shared with TRBD1. Germline CDR1 reads DFQATT; CDR2 reads SNEGSKA (reference sequence). V lost 1 base to trimming and J lost 8 bases; unmatched junction nucleotides: 3. This CDR3 has 13 residues. CDR3 sequence reads: CSARGTGGQGYTF. The CDR3 DNA follows: TGCAGTGCTAGAGGGACAGGGGGCCAAGGCTACACCTTC.

The rearrangement joins TRBV18 to TRBJ2-1, with D possibly being TRBD1 or TRBD2 (5 bases each). The J call may not be correct, given that the DNA end is closer to TRBJ2-7. CDR3 length: 14 amino acids. Germline CDR1 reads KGHSH; CDR2 reads LQKENI. As DNA, the CDR3 is TGTGCCAGCTCACAACGGGACGTATACAATGAGCAGTACTTC. Translation: CASSQRDVYNEQYF.

The V and J genes are TRBV20-1 and TRBJ2-5, with D perhaps being TRBD1 or TRBD2 (5 bases each). This CDR3 is built from 14 residues. V lost 5 bases and J lost 11, with 24 bases in between. Germline V gene sequence: CDR1 DFQATT, CDR2 SNEGSKA (reference sequence). The CDR3 DNA follows: TGCAGTGCTTCCGCCAGGGTCAGGATGTGGGAGCAGTACTTC. Translated, it gives CSASARVRMWEQYF.

The chain combines TRBV6-2 or TRBV6-3 with TRBJ1-1, with D tentatively TRBD1 (6 bases). CDR1 is MNHEY, CDR2 SVGEGT, per germline. CDR3 length: 13 amino acids. V was clipped by 6 bases and J by 6 bases, with 14 bases between them. The CDR3 bases are TGTGCCAGCAGAGGGGGGGCCGGCGCTGAAGCTTTCTTT. Amino acid sequence: CASRGGAGAEAFF.

This rearrangement joins TRBV7-9 to TRBJ2-7; maybe TRBD2 (5 bases). Trimming took 5 bases from V and 0 from J, leaving 11 bases between them. Germline lookup yields CDR1 SEHNR and CDR2 FQNEAQ (reference sequence). The CDR3 is made up of 14 amino acids. Here the CDR3 DNA reads TGTGCCAGCAGCCCCCGGGAAGTCTCCTACGAGCAGTACTTC. This gives the protein CASSPREVSYEQYF.

This clonotype was counted a few times. V is TRBV7-9 and J is TRBJ1-1; D gene unclear. The CDR3 contains 12 residues. V lost 3 bases and J lost 5, with 7 bases in between. CDR1 and CDR2 from the germline V gene are SEHNR and FQNEAQ (reference sequence). DNA for the CDR3: TGTGCCAGCAGCTTCGGCAGGACTGAAGCTTTCTTT. It specifies CASSFGRTEAFF.

The sample holds a few counts of this clonotype. This chain uses TRBV20-1 with TRBJ1-1; 8 bases match TRBD1. V was clipped by 5 bases and J by 0 bases; unmatched bases: 5. Germline CDR1 DFQATT, CDR2 SNEGSKA (reference sequence). The CDR3 is made up of 14 amino acids. CDR3 sequence (DNA): TGCAGTGCTCAAAGGACAGGGATGAACACTGAAGCTTTCTTT. Residues: CSAQRTGMNTEAFF.